The sample holds many counts of the clone carrying this T cell receptor (beta chain). What it binds is unknown. The entry originates in a study of T cells in Graves' hyperthyroidism and ophthalmopathy. Amplified TCR beta CDR3 regions came from RNA transcripts. The primer set for the first-round RT-PCR of the TCR CDR3 was HTBI. A single record per CDR3 protein comes from TCRdb applying MiXCR to the multiplex PCR reads. The sample has 130,000 or so distinct CDR3 sequences, about 20% seen once. Patients between 18 and 65 years old had hyperthyroidism, newly diagnosed and lasting under 2 months. V shed 1 base and J shed 1 base, with 7 bases lying between them. CDR1 and CDR2 from the germline V gene are LGHDT and YNNKEL (reference sequence). The CDR3 is 14 amino acids. Overall study findings and caveats: Most thyroid clonotypes expanded above 0.001 appeared in blood too.

J is TRBJ2-5 and V is TRBV3-1, with D unclear. The sequencing sample was made of blood. The source is a woman aged 45-59 years with Graves' hyperthyroidism that later progressed to Graves' ophthalmopathy. CDR3 DNA: TGTGCCAGCAGCCAAGCAATACCCCAAGAGACCCAGTACTTC. This translates into CASSQAIPQETQYF.